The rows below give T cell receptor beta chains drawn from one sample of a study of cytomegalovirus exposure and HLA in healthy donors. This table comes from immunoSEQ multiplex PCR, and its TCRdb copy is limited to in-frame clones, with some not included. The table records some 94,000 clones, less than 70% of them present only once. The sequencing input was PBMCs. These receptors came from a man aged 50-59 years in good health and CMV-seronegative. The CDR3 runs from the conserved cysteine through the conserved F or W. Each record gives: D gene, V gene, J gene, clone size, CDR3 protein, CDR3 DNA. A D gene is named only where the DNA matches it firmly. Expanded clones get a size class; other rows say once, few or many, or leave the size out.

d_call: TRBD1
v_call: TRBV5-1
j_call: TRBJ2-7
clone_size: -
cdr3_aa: CASSTTGLVSYEQYF
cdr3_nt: TGCGCCAGCAGCACGACAGGGTTGGTGTCCTACGAGCAGTACTTC

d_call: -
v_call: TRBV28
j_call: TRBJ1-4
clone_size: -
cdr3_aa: CASSLWTEKLFF
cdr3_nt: TGTGCCAGCAGTTTATGGACAGAAAAACTGTTTTTT

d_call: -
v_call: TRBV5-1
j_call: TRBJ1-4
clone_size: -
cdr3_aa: CASSLGGTSNEKLFF
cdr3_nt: TGCGCCAGCAGCTTGGGCGGGACCTCTAATGAAAAACTGTTTTTT

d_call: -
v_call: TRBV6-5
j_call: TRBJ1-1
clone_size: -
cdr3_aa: CASSPSGGATEAFF
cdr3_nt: TGTGCCAGCAGTCCCAGTGGGGGGGCCACTGAAGCTTTCTTT

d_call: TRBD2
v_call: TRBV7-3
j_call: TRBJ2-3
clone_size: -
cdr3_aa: CASSLSGGAGTDTQYF
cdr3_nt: TGTGCCAGCAGCCTTAGCGGGGGCGCTGGCACAGATACGCAGTATTTT

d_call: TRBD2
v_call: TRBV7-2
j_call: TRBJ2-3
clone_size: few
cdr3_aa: CASSLRGSGRDTQYF
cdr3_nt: TGTGCCAGCAGCTTACGCGGGAGTGGCAGAGATACGCAGTATTTT

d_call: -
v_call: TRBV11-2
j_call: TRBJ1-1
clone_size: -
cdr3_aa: CASSLWGVDTEAFF
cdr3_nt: TGTGCCAGCAGCTTGTGGGGAGTCGACACTGAAGCTTTCTTT

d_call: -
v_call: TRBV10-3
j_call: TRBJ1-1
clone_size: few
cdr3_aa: CAISGPVAGMNTEAFF
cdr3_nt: TGTGCCATCAGTGGGCCGGTGGCAGGGATGAACACTGAAGCTTTCTTT

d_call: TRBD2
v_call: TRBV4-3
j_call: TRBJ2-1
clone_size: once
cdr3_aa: CASSQRLAVTYNEQFF
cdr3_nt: TGCGCCAGCAGCCAAAGACTAGCGGTCACCTACAATGAGCAGTTCTTC

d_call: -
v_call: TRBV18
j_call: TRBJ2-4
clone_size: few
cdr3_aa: CASSPLVAKNIQYF
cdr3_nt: TGTGCCAGCTCCCCCCTTGTAGCCAAAAACATTCAGTACTTC

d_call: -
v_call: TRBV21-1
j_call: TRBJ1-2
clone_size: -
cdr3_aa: CASSAPRGPYGYTF
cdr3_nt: TGTGCCAGCAGCGCCCCCAGGGGGCCCTATGGCTACACCTTC

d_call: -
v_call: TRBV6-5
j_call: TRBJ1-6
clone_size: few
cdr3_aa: CASTYRAGSPLHF
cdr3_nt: TGTGCCAGCACCTACAGGGCCGGGTCACCCCTCCACTTT